Listed here are 15 T cell receptor beta chains from one sample, sequenced in a study of blood T cell repertoires in COVID-19. The data were produced by immunoSEQ multiplex PCR, yet TCRdb's version contains in-frame clones alone and is incomplete. The repertoire includes 250,000 or so clones, around 90% of them detected once, and over 5% sits in the top ten. The sample taken for sequencing was peripheral blood. The source of these receptors is a woman aged 60-75 years with COVID-19, enrolled during active disease.

The V gene is TRBV5-1, the J gene TRBJ2-1; TRBD2 matches 9 bases. Germline V lookup: CDR1 SGHRS, CDR2 YFSETQ. J was trimmed by 4 bases and V by 2 bases; bases with no gene match: 13. CDR3 length: 18 residues. The CDR3: CASSFTLAGKGLYNEQFF. The CDR3, as DNA: TGCGCCAGCAGCTTTACCCTAGCGGGAAAGGGGTTATACAATGAGCAGTTCTTC.

The chain links TRBV11-2 to TRBJ2-7; TRBD2 matches 11 bases. CDR1 SGHAT and CDR2 FQNNGV come from the germline V gene. J gave up 1 base and V 5 bases, and 7 bases lay outside the gene matches. The CDR3 is made up of 16 amino acids. CDR3 sequence (DNA): TGTGCCAGCAGCACGCTGCTAGCGGGAGGATCCTACGAGCAGTACTTC. This sequence encodes CASSTLLAGGSYEQYF.

The gene calls are TRBV6-5 and TRBJ2-1, with 10 bases matching TRBD1. With V trimmed by 6 bases and J by 4 bases, 6 bases remained unmatched. This CDR3 contains 15 residues. Germline-derived CDR1 and CDR2 are MNHEY and SVGAGI. The CDR3 DNA sequence: TGTGCCAGCAGGGGGCGGACAGGGGGATACAATGAGCAGTTCTTC. It encodes CASRGRTGGYNEQFF.

The J gene is TRBJ2-2, the V gene TRBV28; D unresolved. The V gene lost 3 bases and the J gene lost 1 base, with 12 bases spanning the gap. Germline V gene lookup returns CDR1 MDHEN and CDR2 SYDVKM. The CDR3 runs to 16 residues. In DNA, the CDR3 is TGTGCCAGCAGTTTTGTTACGGTTAGGAACACCGGGGAGCTGTTTTTT. The encoded protein is CASSFVTVRNTGELFF.

This chain links TRBV9 with TRBJ1-1; D remains ambiguous. Germline assignment: CDR1 SGDLS and CDR2 YYNGEE. Trimming stripped 0 bases from V and 3 bases from J, with 9 bases between. This CDR3 comprises 14 residues. CDR3 protein: CASSVDPLYTEAFF. CDR3 bases: TGTGCCAGCAGCGTAGATCCCCTCTACACTGAAGCTTTCTTT.

This chain connects TRBV28 to TRBJ1-3, with a possible D match to TRBD1 (5 bases). CDR1 MDHEN and CDR2 SYDVKM come from the germline V gene. This CDR3 is 17 amino acids long. With 5 bases removed from V and 8 bases from J, the gap between germline ends came to 25 bases. In nucleotides, the CDR3 is TGTGCCAGCAGTCCTCCCGGTCACAGGTTGGGAGGGGACACCATATATTTT. It is translated as CASSPPGHRLGGDTIYF.

This chain's CDR3 is CASLRGTSSYEQYF. The CDR3 DNA is TGTGCCAGTTTGAGGGGGACGAGTTCCTACGAGCAGTACTTC. This chain uses TRBV28 with TRBJ2-7; TRBD1 might be the D (6 bases). CDR1 is MDHEN, CDR2 SYDVKM, per germline. The CDR3 is 14 amino acids. V was cut by 9 bases and J by 1 base, with 16 bases left in between.

This rearrangement joins TRBV7-2 to TRBJ2-2; 8 bases agree with TRBD1. The CDR3 sequence is 16 residues long. Germline V gene data show CDR1 as SGHTA and CDR2 as FQGNSA. V lost 6 bases to trimming and J lost 1 base; unmatched junction nucleotides: 7. In nucleotides, the CDR3 is TGTGCCAGCAGAAACAGGGGGTCGGGGAACACCGGGGAGCTGTTTTTT. Its protein product is CASRNRGSGNTGELFF.

As concerns this clone: Other DNA variants within this sample encode the same CDR3. The chain employs TRBV5-4 and TRBJ1-3; TRBD1 matches 7 bases. Germline assignment: CDR1 SGHNT and CDR2 YYREEE (reference sequence). With V trimmed by 1 base and J by 4 bases, 5 bases remained unmatched. This CDR3 has 15 residues. CDR3 sequence reads: CASSLSQGSGNTIYF. The CDR3, as DNA: TGTGCCAGCAGCTTGTCACAGGGGAGCGGAAACACCATATATTTT.

In this sample, this clone turned up once. Mismatch with germline at one junction end may stem from a read error. This chain connects TRBV3-1 (or the pseudogene TRBV3-2) to TRBJ2-5, with 7 bases fitting TRBD1. From germline, CDR1 is LGHDT and CDR2 YNNKEL (reference sequence). The CDR3 has 16 amino acids. The CDR3 region has the DNA TGTGCCAGCAACCAAAACAGGGGTCCGTACCAAGAGACCCAGTACTTC. It translates to CASNQNRGPYQETQYF.

This clone was seen just once. The V gene is TRBV5-4, the J gene TRBJ2-1; 15 nucleotides agree with TRBD2. CDR1 and CDR2 (germline): SGHNT, YYREEE (reference sequence). CDR3 length: 16 residues. V lost 4 bases and J lost 7; bases outside the gene matches: 6. CDR3 nucleotides: TGTGCCAGCAGCACAACGGGGACTAGCGGGAGGAATGAGCAGTTCTTC. Translating it yields CASSTTGTSGRNEQFF.

The rearrangement links TRBV28 to TRBJ2-5; D is perhaps TRBD2 (6 bases). Germline CDR1 MDHEN, CDR2 SYDVKM. The CDR3 contains 16 residues. V dropped 4 bases and J dropped 5 bases, with 20 bases sitting between them. The CDR3 region is CASSSRGSGPEETQYF. In nucleotides, the CDR3 is TGTGCCAGCAGTTCCCGCGGTAGCGGCCCCGAGGAGACCCAGTACTTC.

There are a few counts of this clone. The gene calls are TRBV5-1 and TRBJ1-1, with no clear D. Germline V lookup: CDR1 SGHRS, CDR2 YFSETQ. The CDR3 sequence is 14 residues long. Trimming shortened V by 8 bases and J by 6 bases, and 20 bases separated the two germline ends. CDR3 DNA: TGCGCCAGTACTGTCGAGGGCAGGAGCTCTGAAGCTTTCTTT. Its protein product is CASTVEGRSSEAFF.

The V call is TRBV29-1, the J call TRBJ2-1; 8 bases map to TRBD1. This CDR3 has 18 amino acids. Germline V gene data show CDR1 as SQVTM and CDR2 as ANQGSEA. V shed 7 bases and J 5 bases; nucleotides not matched to a gene: 22. CDR3 sequence (DNA): TGCAGCGGCGGACAGGGCCCGTTTTCCTGGGATCGCCACAATGAGCAGTTCTTC. Translating it yields CSGGQGPFSWDRHNEQFF.

The chain uses TRBV6-5 and TRBJ1-6; D unresolved. Germline loops: CDR1 MNHEY, CDR2 SVGAGI. Trimming stripped 4 bases from V and 0 bases from J, with 10 bases between. The CDR3 is 16 amino acids. In nucleotides, the CDR3 is TGTGCCAGCAGTTCCACTCACAGCTCCTATAATTCACCCCTCCACTTT. Amino acid sequence: CASSSTHSSYNSPLHF.